The 16 T cell receptor beta chains presented below share a single source sample, sequenced in a study of shared clonotypes between healthy human individuals. The table came from immunoSEQ multiplex PCR; TCRdb's copy has only in-frame clones and leaves some out. The sample consists of around 1.6 million clones, around 98% of them appearing once. The sequenced sample consisted of naive CD4+ T cells sorted from blood. Subset: CD45RA+ positively selected. These TCRs come from a man in his thirties or forties in good health.

This chain uses TRBV4-3 with TRBJ1-2; tentative D call: TRBD1 (6 bases). The V end lost 1 base, the J end lost 10 bases, and 25 bases lay between the germline ends. Germline V lookup: CDR1 LGHNA, CDR2 YSLEER. The CDR3 contains 17 residues. CDR3 DNA: TGCGCCAGCAGCCAAGTTTGGGGGCTATCAGGGGTCTGGGTCTACACCTTC. Protein product: CASSQVWGLSGVWVYTF.

This clone was detected only once. The chain couples TRBV10-3 to TRBJ1-1; D gene ambiguous. This CDR3 has 13 residues. The germline gives CDR1 ENHRY, CDR2 SYGVKD. V was cut by 2 bases and J by 3 bases, with 7 bases left in between. The CDR3 DNA reads TGTGCCATCAGTGAGGCCCCGGACACTGAAGCTTTCTTT. This gives the protein CAISEAPDTEAFF.

The chain recombines TRBV5-1 with TRBJ2-7; the match to TRBD2 covers 7 bases. Germline CDR1 SGHRS, CDR2 YFSETQ. V lost 2 bases to trimming and J lost 7 bases; unmatched junction nucleotides: 12. CDR3 size: 15 residues. CDR3 sequence reads: CASSFGGGPSGEQYF. DNA for the CDR3: TGCGCCAGCAGCTTCGGGGGAGGGCCGTCGGGTGAGCAGTACTTC.

The gene calls are TRBV9 and TRBJ2-1, with D maybe TRBD1 (6 bases). V lost 4 bases and J lost 7, with 18 bases in between. From germline, CDR1 is SGDLS and CDR2 YYNGEE. This CDR3 has 15 residues. The DNA of the CDR3 is TGTGCCAGCAGCCTCAGCAGGGGAGACGGGAATGAGCAGTTCTTC. This translates into CASSLSRGDGNEQFF.

The chain is built from TRBV9 and TRBJ2-1, with D perhaps assigned TRBD1 or TRBD2 (5 bases each). Germline V gene data show CDR1 as SGDLS and CDR2 as YYNGEE. The germline V and J ends were trimmed by 0 bases and 9 bases, with 16 bases remaining between them. This CDR3 has 15 amino acids. CDR3 bases: TGTGCCAGCAGCGTAGAGAGAGGAGGTGGGGGTGAGCAGTTCTTC. Translated, it gives CASSVERGGGGEQFF. Together with reference TRBV9 and TRBJ2-1, the CDR3 gives the full variable domain: DSGVTQTPKHLITATGQRVTLRCSPRSGDLSVYWYQQSLDQGLQFLIQYYNGEERAKGNILERFSAQQFPDLHSELNLSSLELGDSALYFCASSVERGGGGEQFFGPGTRLTVL.

This chain uses TRBV2 with TRBJ2-7; tentatively, D is TRBD1 (5 bases). The CDR3 length is 15 residues. Germline V lookup: CDR1 SNHLY, CDR2 FYNNEI. With 6 bases removed from V and 2 bases from J, the gap between germline ends came to 17 bases. CDR3: CASSGRFMGPYEQYF. In DNA, the CDR3 is TGTGCCAGCAGCGGACGATTTATGGGGCCCTACGAGCAGTACTTC.

Concerning this clone: The sample carries other DNA sequences with the same CDR3. The genes are TRBV15 and TRBJ1-5; unclear D gene. Germline assignment: CDR1 LNHNV and CDR2 YYDKDF (reference sequence). The CDR3 contains 12 residues. Between the trimmed V and J ends, which lost 1 base and 3 bases, there was a span of 1 base. The CDR3 coding sequence is TGTGCCACCAGCAGAGTCAATCAGCCCCAGCATTTT. Translating it yields CATSRVNQPQHF.

About this clone itself: The sample has other DNA sequences that encode this CDR3 too. The chain is built from TRBV5-4 and TRBJ1-2, with D hard to call. CDR3 length equals 13 residues. V was shortened by 4 bases and J by 0 bases, with 7 bases between the two germline ends. Germline V CDR1 and CDR2: SGHNT, YYREEE (reference sequence). In nucleotides, the CDR3 is TGTGCCAGCAGCCTCGCAGCTAACTATGGCTACACCTTC. It is translated as CASSLAANYGYTF.

This clone appeared once. Different DNA sequences within this sample yield the same CDR3. The chain is built from TRBV2 and TRBJ2-4; no firm D call. Germline values: CDR1 SNHLY, CDR2 FYNNEI. This CDR3 has 14 amino acids. V lost 4 bases and J 0 bases, leaving 7 bases between the germline ends. In nucleotides, the CDR3 is TGTGCCAGCAGTGTCATGCTAGCCAAAAACATTCAGTACTTC. This codes for CASSVMLAKNIQYF.

The V gene is TRBV7-2, the J gene TRBJ2-5, with D unclear. CDR3 length: 12 amino acids. The germline V gene encodes CDR1 SGHTA and CDR2 FQGNSA. Trimming removed 2 bases at V and 5 bases at J, with 6 bases between. CDR3 DNA: TGTGCCAGCAGCTTACCGAGGGAGACCCAGTACTTC. It translates to CASSLPRETQYF.

The rearrangement joins TRBV10-2 to TRBJ2-1; unclear D gene. The V end was cut by 8 bases, the J end by 0 bases, with 5 bases between. The CDR3 sequence is 12 residues long. Germline loops: CDR1 WSHSY, CDR2 SAAADI. The CDR3 loop reads CASVDSYNEQFF. The CDR3 DNA is TGCGCCAGCGTGGACTCCTACAATGAGCAGTTCTTC.

The chain recombines TRBV28 with TRBJ2-1, with 7 bases identical to TRBD1. The ends lost 6 bases at V and 4 bases at J; junction bases unmatched: 6. Germline V CDR1 and CDR2: MDHEN, SYDVKM. The CDR3 is made up of 14 amino acids. The CDR3 sequence: CASRRQGQYNEQFF. The CDR3 DNA is TGTGCCAGCAGGAGACAGGGTCAGTACAATGAGCAGTTCTTC.

The CDR3 reads CASMNSNNEQFF. In nucleotides, the CDR3 is TGCGCCAGCATGAATAGCAACAATGAGCAGTTCTTC. The chain combines TRBV10-2 with TRBJ2-1; D gene uncertain. The CDR3 totals 12 residues. The germline gives CDR1 WSHSY, CDR2 SAAADI. Trimming took 7 bases from V and 5 from J, leaving 9 bases between them.

V usage is TRBV18 and J usage is TRBJ1-2; D ambiguous. The CDR3 consists of 15 residues. Trimming stripped 4 bases from V and 4 bases from J, with 16 bases between. CDR1 KGHSH and CDR2 LQKENI come from the germline V gene. CDR3 sequence reads: CASSRGQVGSYGYTF. The DNA for the CDR3 is TGTGCCAGCTCACGCGGGCAGGTGGGAAGCTATGGCTACACCTTC.

V and J are TRBV7-2 and TRBJ2-5; 9 nucleotides align to TRBD2. The CDR3 loop spans 19 amino acids. Germline CDR1 reads SGHTA; CDR2 reads FQGNSA. The V segment lost 2 bases and the J segment 2 bases; nucleotides outside the gene matches: 15. CDR3 coding DNA: TGTGCCAGCAGCTTATGGAGCGGGAGGCCTAGGGGGGGACAAGAGACCCAGTACTTC. This codes for CASSLWSGRPRGGQETQYF.

The V gene is TRBV29-1, the J gene TRBJ2-3, with 7 positions matching TRBD1. The ends lost 4 bases at V and 2 bases at J; junction bases unmatched: 15. CDR3 length: 17 amino acids. Germline V gene data show CDR1 as SQVTM and CDR2 as ANQGSEA. CDR3 region: CSVVFTGVIPLTDTQYF. The CDR3 bases are TGCAGCGTTGTTTTTACAGGGGTAATCCCACTCACAGATACGCAGTATTTT.